The 2 T cell receptor beta chains in this list originate from one sample, sequenced in a study of blood T cells in healthy people across ages. Sample-barcoded 5' priming and a J-beta primer mix drove a second PCR of about 7 to 11 cycles. MiXCR, run by TCRdb on the 5' RACE reads, gives a single entry per CDR3 protein. Among about 1.1 million distinct CDR3 sequences listed, approximately 38% were seen once. Material: blood. Every receptor here comes from a man younger than 30 in good health.

The V and J genes are TRBV2 and TRBJ1-4; 7 nucleotides align to TRBD1. Per the germline V gene, CDR1 is SNHLY and CDR2 is FYNNEI. V gave up 1 base and J gave up 7 bases; unmatched junction bases: 6. The CDR3 length is 15 residues. CDR3 in DNA: TGTGCCAGCAGTGAAGTAACAGGGGTGGGTGAAAAACTGTTTTTT. Translated: CASSEVTGVGEKLFF.

This clonotype was seen only a few times. The chain's CDR3 is CASSEGPLRSEAFF. The CDR3 DNA reads as TGTGCCAGCAGTGAAGGCCCGCTTCGGAGTGAAGCTTTCTTT. The rearrangement uses TRBV25-1 and TRBJ1-1; no definite D call. V was cut by 2 bases and J by 7 bases, with 14 bases left in between. The CDR3 is 14 residues long. Per germline, CDR1 MGHDK and CDR2 SYGVNS.